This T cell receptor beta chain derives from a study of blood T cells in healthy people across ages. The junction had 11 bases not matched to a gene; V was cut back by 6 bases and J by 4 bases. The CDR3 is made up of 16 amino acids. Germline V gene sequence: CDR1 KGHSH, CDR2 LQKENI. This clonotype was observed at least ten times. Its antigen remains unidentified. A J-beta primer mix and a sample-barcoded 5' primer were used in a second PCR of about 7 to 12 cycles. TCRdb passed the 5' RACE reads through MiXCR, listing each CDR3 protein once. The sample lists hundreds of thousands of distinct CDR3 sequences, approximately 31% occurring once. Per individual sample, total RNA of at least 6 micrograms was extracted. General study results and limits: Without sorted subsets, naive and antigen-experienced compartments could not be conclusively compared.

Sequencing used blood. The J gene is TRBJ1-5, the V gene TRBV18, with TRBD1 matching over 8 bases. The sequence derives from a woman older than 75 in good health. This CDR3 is CASSLIGQGPNQPQHF. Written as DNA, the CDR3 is TGTGCCAGCTCCCTGATCGGACAGGGCCCTAATCAGCCCCAGCATTTT.